This T cell receptor (beta chain) was identified during a study of T cell repertoires in cytomegalovirus infection. Study in general: TCR beta signatures that were public indicated CMV infection and matching HLA type.

TCRdb analysed the reads with MiXCR anew, one entry per CDR3 protein. The profile shows hundreds of thousands of distinct CDR3 sequences, around a sixth of them singletons. V trimming: 2 bases; J trimming: 15 bases; junction bases outside the gene matches: 6. The germline V gene encodes CDR1 SGHVS and CDR2 FQNEAQ. The CDR3 extends over 12 amino acids. This clonotype was recorded at least ten times. The target antigen is unknown. Points from the study as a whole: Identification of carriers of CMV plus the relevant HLA was performed using cumulative public TCR beta family frequency.

This clonotype originated in a human donor in good health (CMV status not recorded). Some clones in this sample may be carry-over from other donors' samples. Sequences were obtained from PBMCs. This sequence joins TRBV7-8 and TRBJ2-1; 8 bases match TRBD2. The CDR3 region has the DNA TGTGCCAGCAGCTTAACCGGGACTAGTCCGTTCTTC. It is translated as CASSLTGTSPFF.